These 10 T cell receptor beta chains share one sample of origin, sequenced in a study of T-cell reconstitution after alpha-beta-depleted transplantation in children (dated by TCRdb to 2016 to 2017). The treatment or condition label, read with the paper, signifies: allogeneic hematopoietic cell transplantation with graft depleted of TCRalphabeta T cells and CD19 B cells. Libraries were built with PCR. The sequencer listed for this sample is Illumina HiSeq 2500. TCR libraries were prepared with molecular barcoding, using unique molecular identifiers to normalize TCRbeta repertoire quantification. The public reads were quality trimmed at Q25 with fastp and then assembled into clones with MiXCR by TCRdb, keeping productive beta chains. Every CDR3 protein is listed once, alongside the most common genes and DNA of its rows. The sample table shows 97,000 or so distinct CDR3 sequences, and 7% to 8% are seen once. Roughly 15% of the sample is taken by the ten largest.

The sequencing used PBMCs, collected before TCRalphabeta/CD19-depleted stem cell transplant. Every receptor here comes from a boy aged 2 to 10 with acute lymphoblastic leukemia, due to receive a stem cell transplant.

In this sample, this clonotype turned up a few times. This chain joins TRBV12-3 or TRBV12-4 and TRBJ1-2; a weak D match, TRBD1 (5 bases). V lost 6 bases and J 8 bases, leaving 22 bases between the germline ends. The CDR3 has 15 residues. The CDR3 sequence: CASRSGGLRMEGYTF. CDR3 nucleotides: TGTGCCAGCAGATCCGGGGGACTTCGGATGGAGGGCTACACCTTC.

This clonotype has just a few counts. The genes are TRBV10-3 and TRBJ1-1, with 8 nucleotides matching TRBD1. In germline, CDR1 is ENHRY, CDR2 SYGVKD. This CDR3 has 14 amino acids. The J segment lost 5 bases and the V segment lost 4 bases, leaving 6 bases of the junction unmatched. The CDR3 region has the DNA TGTGCCATCAGTGTAGCAGGGGGCAGGACTGAAGCTTTCTTT. It specifies CAISVAGGRTEAFF.

In its sample, this clonotype was seen many times. The gene calls are TRBV11-3 and TRBJ2-3; D not certain. CDR3 length equals 13 residues. V lost 5 bases, J lost 0 bases, and 6 bases lay in between. Germline V gene sequence: CDR1 SGHNT, CDR2 YENEEA. CDR3 in amino acids: CASSRASTDTQYF. CDR3 DNA sequence: TGTGCCAGCAGCAGGGCGAGCACAGATACGCAGTATTTT. Full variable domain (rest looked up from reference TRBV11-3 and TRBJ2-3): EAGVVQSPRYKIIEKKQPVAFWCNPISGHNTLYWYLQNLGQGPELLIRYENEEAVDDSQLPKDRFSAERLKGVDSTLKIQPAELGDSAVYLCASSRASTDTQYFGPGTRLTVL.

This clonotype was counted many times. The CDR3 loop reads CASSLGGNPTDTQYF. The CDR3 DNA reads as TGTGCCAGCAGCTTAGGGGGCAACCCCACAGATACGCAGTATTTT. The V call is TRBV7-2, the J call TRBJ2-3, with a weak D call TRBD1 (5 bases). Germline V CDR1 and CDR2: SGHTA, FQGNSA. V was trimmed by 1 base and J by 2 bases, leaving 10 bases between them. The CDR3 runs 15 residues.

This clonotype was counted many times. The chain couples TRBV6-5 to TRBJ2-2; TRBD1 might be the D (6 bases). The V end lost 4 bases, the J end lost 6 bases, and 12 bases lay between the germline ends. The CDR3 length is 14 residues. Germline V gene data show CDR1 as MNHEY and CDR2 as SVGAGI. As DNA, the CDR3 is TGTGCCAGCAGTTGGGGGCCCCTACCCGGGGAGCTGTTTTTT. Amino acids: CASSWGPLPGELFF.

This clonotype was counted only a few times. The rearrangement links TRBV12-5 to TRBJ2-3; D ambiguous. The ends were cut back, 2 bases at V and 5 bases at J, with 8 bases in the middle. Germline CDR1 reads LGHNT; CDR2 reads FRNRAP. The CDR3 sequence is 13 residues long. CDR3 protein: CASGLPPVDTQYF. In DNA, the CDR3 is TGTGCTAGTGGTTTGCCACCCGTAGATACGCAGTATTTT.

V and J are TRBV6-2 or TRBV6-3 and TRBJ1-2; D might be TRBD1 (6 bases). The V end was cut by 8 bases, the J end by 5 bases, with 12 bases between. Germline lookup yields CDR1 MNHEY and CDR2 SVGEGT. The CDR3 length is 12 residues. The CDR3 nucleotides are TGTGCCAGCGGGGGGCGCCGATATGGCTACACCTTC. It specifies CASGGRRYGYTF.

This clonotype was counted ten times or more. This chain joins TRBV15 and TRBJ2-7, with D possibly TRBD2 on 5 matching bases. CDR1 LNHNV and CDR2 YYDKDF come from the germline V gene (reference sequence). V gave up 0 bases and J gave up 7 bases, with 16 bases separating them. The CDR3 length is 15 residues. Here the CDR3 reads CATSRDLGRGLEQYF. For the CDR3, the DNA is TGTGCCACCAGCAGAGATTTAGGCAGAGGGTTGGAGCAGTACTTC.

This clonotype occurred many times. The chain has TRBV11-2 and TRBJ2-3; no reliable D call. V was clipped by 4 bases and J by 6 bases, with 14 bases between them. Germline lookup yields CDR1 SGHAT and CDR2 FQNNGV. The CDR3 loop spans 14 amino acids. The CDR3 region has the DNA TGTGCCAGCAGCTGGTGGCCTTCTATGGATACGCAGTATTTT. Its translation is CASSWWPSMDTQYF.

This clonotype was seen only a few times. The chain carries TRBV7-9 and TRBJ1-3, with D uncertain. The V gene lost 4 bases and the J gene lost 1 base, with 14 bases spanning the gap. Germline-derived CDR1 and CDR2 are SEHNR and FQNEAQ (reference sequence). The CDR3 consists of 16 residues. CDR3 DNA sequence: TGTGCCAGCAGCTATACCTACTTCGTGTCTGGAAACACCATATATTTT. Encoded protein: CASSYTYFVSGNTIYF.